Presented here are 17 T cell receptor beta chains from one specimen sequenced in a study of response to subunit inactivated influenza vaccine. TCRdb independently ran MiXCR on the RT-PCR reads; one entry per CDR3 protein. Of some 640,000 distinct CDR3 sequences listed, approximately 14% are singletons. The sequenced sample was PBMCs from blood, obtained about 14 days before vaccination. These receptors were obtained from a man aged 50-59 years who received an inactivated influenza vaccine.

A few counts support this clonotype. The gene calls are TRBV11-2 and TRBJ1-2; TRBD1 might be the D (5 bases). Trimming removed 6 bases at V and 6 bases at J, with 8 bases between. This CDR3 is 11 amino acids long. Per the germline V gene, CDR1 is SGHAT and CDR2 is FQNNGV. The CDR3 loop reads CASSGGNGYTF. CDR3 DNA: TGTGCCAGCAGTGGGGGTAATGGCTACACCTTC. Together with reference TRBV11-2 and TRBJ1-2, the CDR3 gives the full variable domain: EAGVAQSPRYKIIEKRQSVAFWCNPISGHATLYWYQQILGQGPKLLIQFQNNGVVDDSQLPKDRFSAERLKGVDSTLKIQPAKLEDSAVYLCASSGGNGYTFGSGTRLTVV.

This chain uses TRBV4-3 with TRBJ2-5; 7 bases fit TRBD1. V lost 3 bases, J lost 2 bases, and 6 bases stayed unmatched. The germline V gene has CDR1 LGHNA and CDR2 YSLEER. CDR3 length equals 15 residues. CDR3: CASSHSGGHQETQYF. For the CDR3, the DNA is TGCGCCAGCAGCCACTCAGGGGGTCATCAAGAGACCCAGTACTTC.

The J gene is TRBJ1-2, the V gene TRBV4-1; perhaps TRBD1 as D (5 bases). There are 16 residues in the CDR3. The germline gives CDR1 MGHRA, CDR2 YSYEKL. V was trimmed by 1 base and J by 7 bases, leaving 19 bases between them. The CDR3 DNA reads as TGCGCCAGCAGCCAAGGCTGGGGCCCCCCAGGTGGTGGCTACACCTTC. Its translation is CASSQGWGPPGGGYTF.

The gene calls are TRBV4-2 and TRBJ2-5; D tentatively fits TRBD1 or TRBD2 (5 bases each). The V gene lost 0 bases and the J gene lost 7 bases, with 18 bases spanning the gap. The CDR3 extends over 16 amino acids. CDR1 is LGHNA, CDR2 YNFKEQ, per germline. The CDR3 DNA reads TGTGCCAGCAGCCAAGATGCGAGGGGACGTCAGGCGACCCAGTACTTC. Translating gives CASSQDARGRQATQYF.

The rearrangement links TRBV10-2 to TRBJ2-1, with 9 bases aligning to TRBD2. V gave up 7 bases and J gave up 0 bases; unmatched junction bases: 4. This CDR3 has 15 amino acids. The germline gives CDR1 WSHSY, CDR2 SAAADI. The CDR3 nucleotides read TGCGCCAGCATCAGTAGCGGGAGCTCCTACAATGAGCAGTTCTTC. Translating it yields CASISSGSSYNEQFF.

This clonotype has a count of ten or more. The chain carries TRBV20-1 and TRBJ2-1; possible D gene TRBD2, 5 bases. The V end lost 6 bases, the J end lost 3 bases, and 18 bases lay between the germline ends. This CDR3 region has 15 residues. Germline values: CDR1 DFQATT, CDR2 SNEGSKA (reference sequence). This CDR3 reads CSAAMEGRYYNEQFF. Written as DNA, the CDR3 is TGCAGTGCCGCGATGGAAGGGAGATACTACAATGAGCAGTTCTTC.

The chain carries TRBV11-3 and TRBJ2-3; possible D gene TRBD1, 6 bases. Germline CDR1 and CDR2: SGHNT and YENEEA. This CDR3 has 17 amino acids. V lost 1 base to trimming and J lost 3 bases, with 17 bases between them. The CDR3 region has the DNA TGTGCCAGCAGCTTAGGCCCCCTGGGGGCTAGTACAGATACGCAGTATTTT. It translates to CASSLGPLGASTDTQYF. Based on the CDR3 plus reference TRBV11-3 and TRBJ2-3, the full variable domain is EAGVVQSPRYKIIEKKQPVAFWCNPISGHNTLYWYLQNLGQGPELLIRYENEEAVDDSQLPKDRFSAERLKGVDSTLKIQPAELGDSAVYLCASSLGPLGASTDTQYFGPGTRLTVL.

This clonotype occurred a few times. Its ends do not fully match the called genes, so a read error is possible. The V call is TRBV4-3, the J call TRBJ1-1; unclear D gene. Per the germline V gene, CDR1 is LGHNA and CDR2 is YSLEER. This CDR3 is 16 amino acids long. The DNA of the CDR3 is TGCGCCAGCAGCCAAGATAAACGGCTCGTTGGGCCTGAAGTTTTCTTT. Encoded protein: CASSQDKRLVGPEVFF.

This clonotype was seen only a few times. This chain connects TRBV27 to TRBJ2-1; 7 positions match TRBD2. The trim removed 3 bases at V and 0 bases at J, leaving 5 bases unmatched. From germline, CDR1 is MNHEY and CDR2 SMNVEV (reference sequence). The CDR3 sequence is 16 residues long. The CDR3 region has the DNA TGTGCCAGCAGTTTTGGGAGGACTAGCTCCTACAATGAGCAGTTCTTC. Amino acids: CASSFGRTSSYNEQFF.

This clonotype was detected a few times. This rearrangement joins TRBV2 to TRBJ1-4; a weak D match, TRBD1 (5 bases). Trimming took 8 bases from V and 5 from J, leaving 24 bases between them. Germline V gene data show CDR1 as SNHLY and CDR2 as FYNNEI. The CDR3 length is 17 residues. As DNA, the CDR3 is TGTGCCAGCGGCCGTAGGACACCGGAGATAAAAAATGAAAAACTGTTTTTT. Its protein product is CASGRRTPEIKNEKLFF.

The J gene is TRBJ2-1, the V gene TRBV6-5; possibly TRBD2 for D (6 bases). The CDR3 is made up of 15 amino acids. The germline gives CDR1 MNHEY, CDR2 SVGAGI. Deletions cut 4 bases from V and 5 bases from J, with 15 bases between. The CDR3 DNA reads TGTGCCAGCAGTTTGGCCGGGACTGCACACAATGAGCAGTTCTTC. Protein sequence: CASSLAGTAHNEQFF.

This clonotype was counted only a few times. The rearrangement joins TRBV6-5 to TRBJ2-3; D call uncertain. Trimming took 2 bases from V and 5 from J, leaving 14 bases between them. This CDR3 is built from 15 residues. Germline V gene lookup returns CDR1 MNHEY and CDR2 SVGAGI. The CDR3 DNA is TGTGCCAGCAGTTACCAAAACTTTCTCCAAGATACGCAGTATTTT. Protein: CASSYQNFLQDTQYF.

This clonotype was observed a handful of times. The chain joins TRBV10-3 to TRBJ1-2, with D possibly matching TRBD1 (5 bases). The CDR3 has 12 residues. The germline V gene has CDR1 ENHRY and CDR2 SYGVKD. Trimming took 2 bases from V and 5 from J, leaving 6 bases between them. This chain's CDR3 is CAISEQGYGYTF. The DNA for the CDR3 is TGTGCCATCAGTGAGCAGGGTTATGGCTACACCTTC.

The chain has TRBV5-1 and TRBJ2-5, with D perhaps being TRBD1 or TRBD2 (5 bases each). The ends were cut back, 3 bases at V and 4 bases at J, with 10 bases in the middle. The germline V gene has CDR1 SGHRS and CDR2 YFSETQ. There are 13 residues in the CDR3. The CDR3 bases are TGCGCCAGCAGCTCGGAGAGGGGAGAGACCCAGTACTTC. Translated: CASSSERGETQYF. Full variable domain (remainder filled in from reference TRBV5-1 and TRBJ2-5): KAGVTQTPRYLIKTRGQQVTLSCSPISGHRSVSWYQQTPGQGLQFLFEYFSETQRNKGNFPGRFSGRQFSNSRSEMNVSTLELGDSALYLCASSSERGETQYFGPGTRLLVL.

This clonotype was observed a handful of times. The V and J genes are TRBV28 and TRBJ1-1; weak D call: TRBD1 (5 bases). The length of the CDR3 is 13 residues. V was clipped by 8 bases and J by 10 bases, with 20 bases between them. Germline V gives CDR1 MDHEN, CDR2 SYDVKM. The CDR3 loop reads CASSLGGGRAAFF. The DNA of the CDR3 is TGTGCCAGCTCCCTCGGGGGAGGAAGGGCAGCTTTCTTT.

This chain connects TRBV30 to TRBJ2-7; weak D call: TRBD1 (6 bases). Trimming removed 8 bases from V and 3 bases from J, with 23 bases in between. The CDR3 runs 15 residues. Germline CDR1 GTSNPN, CDR2 SVGIG (reference sequence). CDR3 DNA: TGTGCCCTTCGATCAACGACAGGATGGGGCTACGAGCAGTACTTC. It is translated as CALRSTTGWGYEQYF. The full variable domain, rest sourced from reference TRBV30 and TRBJ2-7, is SQTIHQWPATLVQPVGSPLSLECTVEGTSNPNLYWYRQAAGRGLQLLFYSVGIGQISSEVPQNLSASRPQDRQFILSSKKLLLSDSGFYLCALRSTTGWGYEQYFGPGTRLTVT.

This clonotype occurred a few times. The gene calls are TRBV28 and TRBJ2-5; 9 bases match TRBD2. CDR1 is MDHEN, CDR2 SYDVKM, per germline. The CDR3 extends over 17 amino acids. Losses at the gene ends were 6 bases for V and 5 bases for J; bases not matched to a gene: 16. The CDR3 region is CASSITGTGLAGETQYF. DNA for the CDR3: TGTGCCAGCAGCATTACAGGGACCGGCCTAGCGGGGGAGACCCAGTACTTC.